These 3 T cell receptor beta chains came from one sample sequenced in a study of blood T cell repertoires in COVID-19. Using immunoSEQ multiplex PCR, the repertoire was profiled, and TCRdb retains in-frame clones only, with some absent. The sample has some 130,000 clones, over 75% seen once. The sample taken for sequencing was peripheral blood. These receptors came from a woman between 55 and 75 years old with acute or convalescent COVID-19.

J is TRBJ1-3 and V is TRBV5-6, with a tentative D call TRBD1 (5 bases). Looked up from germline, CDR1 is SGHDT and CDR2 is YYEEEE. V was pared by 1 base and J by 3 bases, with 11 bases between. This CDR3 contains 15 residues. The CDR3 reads CASSLLGASGNTIYF. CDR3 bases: TGTGCCAGCAGCTTGTTAGGGGCAAGTGGAAACACCATATATTTT. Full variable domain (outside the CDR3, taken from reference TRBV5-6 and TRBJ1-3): DAGVTQSPTHLIKTRGQQVTLRCSPKSGHDTVSWYQQALGQGPQFIFQYYEEEERQRGNFPDRFSGHQFPNYSSELNVNALLLGDSALYLCASSLLGASGNTIYFGEGSWLTVV.

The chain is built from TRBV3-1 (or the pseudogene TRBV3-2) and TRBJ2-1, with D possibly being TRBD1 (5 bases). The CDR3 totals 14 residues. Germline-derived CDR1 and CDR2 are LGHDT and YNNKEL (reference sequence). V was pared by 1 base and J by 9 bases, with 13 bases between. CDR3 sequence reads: CASSQGGHQREQFF. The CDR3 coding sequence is TGTGCCAGCAGCCAAGGTGGACACCAGCGTGAGCAGTTCTTC.

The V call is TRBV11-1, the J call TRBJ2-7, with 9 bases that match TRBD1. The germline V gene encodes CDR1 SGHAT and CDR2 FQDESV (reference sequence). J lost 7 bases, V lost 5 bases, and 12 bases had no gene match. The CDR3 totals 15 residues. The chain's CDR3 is CASSPWGQGRTEQYF. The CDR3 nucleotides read TGTGCCAGCAGCCCGTGGGGACAGGGCCGTACGGAGCAGTACTTC. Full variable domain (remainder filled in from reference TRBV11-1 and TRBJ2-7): EAEVAQSPRYKITEKSQAVAFWCDPISGHATLYWYRQILGQGPELLVQFQDESVVDDSQLPKDRFSAERLKGVDSTLKIQPAELGDSAMYLCASSPWGQGRTEQYFGPGTRLTVT.